This T cell receptor (beta chain) was recorded in a study of blood T cells in healthy people across ages. Overall study results and limits: Older age coincided with a roughly linear decline in TCR beta diversity per million T cells. A conclusive naive versus antigen-experienced comparison was prevented by the unsorted PBMCs.

Together with a sample-barcoded 5' primer, a J-beta primer mix was included in a second PCR lasting roughly 6 to 12 cycles. From the 5' RACE reads, TCRdb called clonotypes with MiXCR, one entry per CDR3 protein. The sample records about 1.4 million distinct CDR3 sequences, roughly 64% being singletons. Note on this clonotype: Its specificity is not known.

The draw of peripheral blood yielded about 10 milliliters from each donor. Trimming cost V 7 bases and J 2 bases; bases outside gene matches: 5. This CDR3 is built from 14 residues. The sequence derives from a man in his late teens or twenties in good health. The chain joins TRBV12-3 or TRBV12-4 to TRBJ1-3; 7 bases match TRBD1. Sequencing was performed on blood. The CDR3 spells CASTLTGPGNTIYF. CDR3 nucleotides: TGTGCCAGCACCCTGACAGGGCCTGGAAACACCATATATTTT.